These 24 T cell receptor beta chains came from one sample sequenced in a study of cytomegalovirus exposure and HLA in healthy donors. PCR primers comprised 60 Vbeta and 13 Jbeta primers. Here immunoSEQ multiplex PCR was the method, and the copy in TCRdb shows in-frame clones only, minus some. The table lists 200,000 or so clones. Sequences were obtained from PBMCs. These receptors all come from a boy between 5 and 17 years old in good health and CMV-seronegative.

This sequence joins TRBV11-2 and TRBJ1-2; 8 positions match TRBD1. J was trimmed by 5 bases and V by 7 bases; bases with no gene match: 12. Germline values: CDR1 SGHAT, CDR2 FQNNGV. The CDR3 has 15 residues. The CDR3 sequence: CASNPSGGVRYGYTF. CDR3 nucleotide sequence: TGTGCCAGCAATCCCTCAGGGGGCGTGCGTTATGGCTACACCTTC.

The genes are TRBV9 and TRBJ2-3; 9 bases align to TRBD1. CDR1 is SGDLS and CDR2 is YYNGEE in the germline V gene. The CDR3 is 16 amino acids. V was clipped by 4 bases and J by 4 bases; unmatched bases: 10. The CDR3 sequence: CASSPRDREFADTQYF. Written as DNA, the CDR3 is TGTGCCAGCAGCCCCCGGGACAGGGAGTTTGCAGATACGCAGTATTTT.

The rearrangement joins TRBV7-9 to TRBJ1-1; 11 bases are shared with TRBD1. This CDR3 has 14 amino acids. With 5 bases clipped from V and 5 bases from J, the junction kept 4 bases outside the gene matches. Germline CDR1 SEHNR, CDR2 FQNEAQ (reference sequence). The CDR3 spells CASSGTGGWTEAFF. The CDR3 DNA sequence: TGTGCCAGCAGCGGGACAGGGGGTTGGACTGAAGCTTTCTTT.

The chain carries TRBV6-1 and TRBJ2-7, with D maybe TRBD2 (6 bases). Germline values: CDR1 MNHNS, CDR2 SASEGT. V was shortened by 6 bases and J by 3 bases, with 15 bases between the two germline ends. The CDR3 sequence is 14 residues long. Written as DNA, the CDR3 is TGTGCCAGCAGGGGGACTCCGGGTGGCTACGAGCAGTACTTC. Amino acids: CASRGTPGGYEQYF.

CDR3 region: CSVWGTNTDTQYF. For the CDR3, the DNA is TGCAGCGTCTGGGGCACCAACACAGATACGCAGTATTTT. The gene calls are TRBV29-1 and TRBJ2-3; possibly TRBD1 for D (5 bases). The CDR3 consists of 13 residues. V was clipped by 6 bases and J by 2 bases, with 12 bases between them. Germline assignment: CDR1 SQVTM and CDR2 ANQGSEA.

The chain links TRBV7-2 to TRBJ2-2; 7 bases match TRBD2. Germline V lookup: CDR1 SGHTA, CDR2 FQGNSA. Germline trimming cut 1 base from V and 3 bases from J; bases unmatched to any gene: 2. The CDR3 totals 15 residues. CDR3 in amino acids: CASSLVAGDTGELFF. CDR3 DNA: TGTGCCAGCAGCTTAGTTGCGGGGGACACCGGGGAGCTGTTTTTT.

This chain links TRBV7-8 with TRBJ2-7, with D tentatively TRBD2 (5 bases). V lost 1 base and J 4 bases, leaving 14 bases between the germline ends. Germline CDR1 SGHVS, CDR2 FQNEAQ. The CDR3 length is 15 residues. CDR3 amino acids: CASSLVSDLRYEQYF. The CDR3 DNA reads as TGTGCCAGCAGCTTAGTTAGCGATCTCCGATACGAGCAGTACTTC.

J is TRBJ1-1 and V is TRBV5-4; 7 bases fit TRBD1. This CDR3 has 13 residues. Germline loops: CDR1 SGHNT, CDR2 YYREEE (reference sequence). The J segment lost 14 bases and the V segment lost 0 bases, leaving 10 bases of the junction unmatched. This CDR3 reads CASSLDRRQGQFF. In nucleotides, the CDR3 is TGTGCCAGCAGCTTGGATAGGAGGCAGGGACAGTTCTTT.

The chain has TRBV28 and TRBJ2-2; TRBD1 matches at 7 bases. The CDR3 loop spans 16 amino acids. The germline gives CDR1 MDHEN, CDR2 SYDVKM. The junction had 12 bases not matched to a gene; V was cut back by 6 bases and J by 5 bases. CDR3: CASSLIGGALTGELFF. In DNA, the CDR3 is TGTGCCAGCAGCTTAATAGGGGGCGCACTTACCGGGGAGCTGTTTTTT.

This chain links TRBV11-1 with TRBJ2-1; D not resolved. The CDR3 has 15 amino acids. CDR1 and CDR2 (germline): SGHAT, FQDESV (reference sequence). Trimming left V 5 bases short and J 2 bases short, with 13 bases between. CDR3: CASSPKTGAYNEQFF. CDR3 DNA sequence: TGTGCCAGCAGCCCTAAGACTGGAGCCTACAATGAGCAGTTCTTC.

The chain uses TRBV7-9 and TRBJ1-2; a weak D match, TRBD1 (5 bases). Trimming took off 1 base at V and 2 bases at J, with 17 bases between the two ends. From germline, CDR1 is SEHNR and CDR2 FQNEAQ (reference sequence). There are 17 residues in the CDR3. This chain's CDR3 is CASSLDKTGTRNYGYTF. CDR3 nucleotide sequence: TGTGCCAGCAGCTTAGATAAAACAGGCACAAGGAACTATGGCTACACCTTC.

CDR3 protein: CASSDQQTRMPYEQYF. The CDR3 nucleotides are TGTGCCAGCAGTGATCAACAGACCCGGATGCCCTACGAGCAGTACTTC. This chain joins TRBV2 and TRBJ2-7; no firm D call. With 3 bases removed from V and 2 bases from J, the gap between germline ends came to 17 bases. The CDR3 contains 16 residues. CDR1 is SNHLY, CDR2 FYNNEI, per germline.

The gene calls are TRBV6-5 and TRBJ2-3, with TRBD2 matching over 10 bases. The CDR3 totals 15 residues. The V and J ends lost 5 bases and 3 bases, in that order; junction bases with no gene match: 5. The germline V gene has CDR1 MNHEY and CDR2 SVGAGI. The CDR3 DNA reads TGTGCCAGCAGTCTAGCGGGGGCGCTTACAGATACGCAGTATTTT. It codes for CASSLAGALTDTQYF.

The chain links TRBV18 to TRBJ2-7; D gene ambiguous. Deletions cut 2 bases from V and 0 bases from J, with 8 bases between. Germline V gene data show CDR1 as KGHSH and CDR2 as LQKENI. The CDR3 has 14 residues. CDR3 nucleotides: TGTGCCAGCTCACCAAAACAGAACTCCTACGAGCAGTACTTC. It codes for CASSPKQNSYEQYF.

V is TRBV4-1 and J is TRBJ2-7; D gene uncertain. This CDR3 is built from 13 residues. Germline loops: CDR1 MGHRA, CDR2 YSYEKL. V dropped 3 bases and J dropped 0 bases, with 6 bases sitting between them. CDR3 in amino acids: CASSHPYSYEQYF. CDR3 DNA: TGCGCCAGCAGCCACCCCTACTCCTACGAGCAGTACTTC.

The rearrangement uses TRBV6-6 and TRBJ1-1; unclear D gene. The CDR3 consists of 15 residues. Trimming cost V 3 bases and J 0 bases, with 11 bases left between them. Germline CDR1 and CDR2: MNHNY and SVGAGI (reference sequence). The CDR3 loop reads CASSYNEGLNTEAFF. CDR3 sequence (DNA): TGTGCCAGCAGTTATAATGAGGGTCTGAACACTGAAGCTTTCTTT.

J is TRBJ1-1 and V is TRBV29-1, with no clear D. Per the germline V gene, CDR1 is SQVTM and CDR2 is ANQGSEA. The CDR3 runs to 13 residues. V lost 2 bases to trimming and J lost 8 bases, with 15 bases between them. The CDR3 region is CSVERSQNPEAFF. In DNA, the CDR3 is TGCAGCGTTGAACGGTCTCAAAACCCCGAAGCTTTCTTT.

V and J are TRBV28 and TRBJ1-5; D gene uncertain. There are 13 residues in the CDR3. With 10 bases removed from V and 6 bases from J, the gap between germline ends came to 16 bases. Germline values: CDR1 MDHEN, CDR2 SYDVKM. CDR3 residues: CATSDPAGQPQHF. CDR3 DNA sequence: TGTGCCACCTCGGACCCCGCGGGTCAGCCCCAGCATTTT. Based on the CDR3 plus reference TRBV28 and TRBJ1-5, the full variable domain is DVKVTQSSRYLVKRTGEKVFLECVQDMDHENMFWYRQDPGLGLRLIYFSYDVKMKEKGDIPEGYSVSREKKERFSLILESASTNQTSMYLCATSDPAGQPQHFGDGTRLSIL.

V is TRBV30 and J is TRBJ2-1, with 7 bases that match TRBD2. This CDR3 is 14 amino acids long. Germline CDR1 GTSNPN, CDR2 SVGIG (reference sequence). The CDR3 DNA reads TGTGGTAGCGGAGGTAGCGGGCCCTACAATGAGCAGTTCTTC. Protein sequence: CGSGGSGPYNEQFF.

The chain couples TRBV4-1 to TRBJ1-3; D call uncertain. The V and J ends lost 0 bases and 0 bases respectively, with 9 bases between them. This CDR3 has 16 amino acids. Germline CDR1 MGHRA, CDR2 YSYEKL. The CDR3 DNA is TGCGCCAGCAGCCAAGAGGAGGGAAGCTCTGGAAACACCATATATTTT. Amino acids: CASSQEEGSSGNTIYF.

The rearrangement joins TRBV5-1 to TRBJ2-1, with TRBD1 matching 10 bases. This CDR3 comprises 15 residues. The V and J ends lost 4 bases and 2 bases, in that order; junction bases with no gene match: 3. From germline, CDR1 is SGHRS and CDR2 YFSETQ. CDR3 coding DNA: TGCGCCAGCAGCCGAGGACAGGGGGCCTACAATGAGCAGTTCTTC. Encoded protein: CASSRGQGAYNEQFF.

The V and J genes are TRBV6-5 and TRBJ1-1; 7 bases map to TRBD1. The CDR3 runs to 15 residues. With 5 bases clipped from V and 3 bases from J, the junction kept 9 bases outside the gene matches. CDR1 and CDR2 (germline): MNHEY, SVGAGI. The CDR3 is CASSGLQGSDTEAFF. The CDR3 DNA is TGTGCCAGCAGTGGGTTACAGGGGTCTGACACTGAAGCTTTCTTT.

This chain links TRBV6-1 with TRBJ2-1; the D is unclear. The length of the CDR3 is 15 residues. Germline lookup yields CDR1 MNHNS and CDR2 SASEGT. The V end lost 7 bases, the J end lost 0 bases, and 13 bases lay between the germline ends. The CDR3 spells CASTRYQVSYNEQFF. The CDR3 coding sequence is TGTGCCAGCACCCGATATCAGGTCTCCTACAATGAGCAGTTCTTC.

The gene calls are TRBV7-8 and TRBJ1-1; possible D gene TRBD1, 5 bases. Germline V CDR1 and CDR2: SGHVS, FQNEAQ. Trimming took 3 bases from V and 1 from J, leaving 9 bases between them. This CDR3 is built from 14 residues. Here the CDR3 DNA reads TGTGCCAGCAGCTTGGGGGGAAGGAACACTGAAGCTTTCTTT. It is translated as CASSLGGRNTEAFF.